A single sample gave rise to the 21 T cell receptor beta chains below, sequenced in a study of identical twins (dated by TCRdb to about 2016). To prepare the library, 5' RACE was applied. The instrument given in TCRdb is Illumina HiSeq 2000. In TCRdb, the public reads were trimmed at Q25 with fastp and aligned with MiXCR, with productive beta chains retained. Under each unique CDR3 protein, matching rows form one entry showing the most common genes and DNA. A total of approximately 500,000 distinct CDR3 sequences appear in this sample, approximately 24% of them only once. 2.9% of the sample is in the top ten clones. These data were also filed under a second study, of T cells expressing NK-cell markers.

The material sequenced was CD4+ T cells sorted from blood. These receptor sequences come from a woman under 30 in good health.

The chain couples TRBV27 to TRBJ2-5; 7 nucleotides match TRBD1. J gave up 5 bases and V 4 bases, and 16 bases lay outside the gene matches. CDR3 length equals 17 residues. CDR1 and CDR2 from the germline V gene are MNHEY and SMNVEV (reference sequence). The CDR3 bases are TGTGCCAGCAGTTCCCGAGCCTCGACAGGGTTGTTTGAGACCCAGTACTTC. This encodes CASSSRASTGLFETQYF.

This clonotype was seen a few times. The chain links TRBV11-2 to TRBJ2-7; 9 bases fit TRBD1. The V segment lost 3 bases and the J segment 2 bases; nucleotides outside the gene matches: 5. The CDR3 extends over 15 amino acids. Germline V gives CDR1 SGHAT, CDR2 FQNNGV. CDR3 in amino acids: CASSFGQGLTYEQYF. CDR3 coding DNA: TGTGCCAGCAGCTTTGGACAGGGGCTGACCTACGAGCAGTACTTC. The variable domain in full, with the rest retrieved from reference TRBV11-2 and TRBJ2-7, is EAGVAQSPRYKIIEKRQSVAFWCNPISGHATLYWYQQILGQGPKLLIQFQNNGVVDDSQLPKDRFSAERLKGVDSTLKIQPAKLEDSAVYLCASSFGQGLTYEQYFGPGTRLTVT.

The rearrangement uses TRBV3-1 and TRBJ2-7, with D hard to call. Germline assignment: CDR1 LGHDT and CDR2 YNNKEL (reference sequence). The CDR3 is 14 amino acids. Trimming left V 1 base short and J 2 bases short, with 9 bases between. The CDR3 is CASSQVDGPYEQYF. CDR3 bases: TGTGCCAGCAGCCAAGTGGACGGGCCCTACGAGCAGTACTTC.

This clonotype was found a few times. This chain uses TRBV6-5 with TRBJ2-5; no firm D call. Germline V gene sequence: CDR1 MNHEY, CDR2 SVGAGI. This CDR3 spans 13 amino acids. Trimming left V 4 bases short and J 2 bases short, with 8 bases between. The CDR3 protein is CASSWTLQETQYF. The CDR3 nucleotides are TGTGCCAGCAGTTGGACCCTTCAAGAGACCCAGTACTTC.

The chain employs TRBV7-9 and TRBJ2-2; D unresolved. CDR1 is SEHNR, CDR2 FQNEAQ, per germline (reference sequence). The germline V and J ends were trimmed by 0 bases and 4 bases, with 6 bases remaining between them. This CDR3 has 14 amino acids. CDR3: CASSLAESTGELFF. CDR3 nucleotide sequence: TGTGCCAGCAGCTTAGCGGAGAGCACCGGGGAGCTGTTTTTT.

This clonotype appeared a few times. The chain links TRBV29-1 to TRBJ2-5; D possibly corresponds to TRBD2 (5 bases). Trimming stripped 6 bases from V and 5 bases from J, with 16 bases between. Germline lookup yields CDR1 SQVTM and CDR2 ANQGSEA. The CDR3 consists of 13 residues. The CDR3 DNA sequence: TGCAGCGTGAAGGACTGGCCCTTCGAGACCCAGTACTTC. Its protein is CSVKDWPFETQYF.

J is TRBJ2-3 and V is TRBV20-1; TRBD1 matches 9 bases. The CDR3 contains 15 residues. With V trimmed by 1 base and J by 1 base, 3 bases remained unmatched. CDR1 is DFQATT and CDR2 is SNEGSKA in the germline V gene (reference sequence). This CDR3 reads CSARGGTGRTDTQYF. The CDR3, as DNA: TGCAGTGCTAGAGGAGGGACAGGGCGCACAGATACGCAGTATTTT.

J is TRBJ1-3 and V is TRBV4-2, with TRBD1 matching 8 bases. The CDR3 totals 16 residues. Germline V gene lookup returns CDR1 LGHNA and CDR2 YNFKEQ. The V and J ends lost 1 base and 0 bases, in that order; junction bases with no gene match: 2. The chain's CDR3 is CASSQGRGLSGNTIYF. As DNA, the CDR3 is TGTGCCAGCAGCCAAGGCAGGGGGCTCTCTGGAAACACCATATATTTT.

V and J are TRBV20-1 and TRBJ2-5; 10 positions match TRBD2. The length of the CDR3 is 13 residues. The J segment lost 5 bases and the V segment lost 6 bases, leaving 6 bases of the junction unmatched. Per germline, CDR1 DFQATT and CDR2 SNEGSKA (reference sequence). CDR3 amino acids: CSAPTSGSETQYF. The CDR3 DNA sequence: TGCAGTGCCCCGACTAGCGGGTCGGAGACCCAGTACTTC.

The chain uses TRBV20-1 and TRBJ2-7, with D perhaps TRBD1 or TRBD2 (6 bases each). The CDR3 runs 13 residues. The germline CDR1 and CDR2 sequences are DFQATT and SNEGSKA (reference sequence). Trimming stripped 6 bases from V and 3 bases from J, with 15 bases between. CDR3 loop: CSAKYREVYEQYF. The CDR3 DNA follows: TGCAGTGCGAAGTACAGGGAGGTCTACGAGCAGTACTTC.

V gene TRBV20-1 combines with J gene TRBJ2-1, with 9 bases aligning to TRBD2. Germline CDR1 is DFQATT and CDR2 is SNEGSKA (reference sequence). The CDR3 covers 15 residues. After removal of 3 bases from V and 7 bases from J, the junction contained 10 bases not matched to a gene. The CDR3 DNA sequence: TGCAGTGCTAGCCCGGGACTAGCCGCATCGAATGAGCAGTTCTTC. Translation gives CSASPGLAASNEQFF.

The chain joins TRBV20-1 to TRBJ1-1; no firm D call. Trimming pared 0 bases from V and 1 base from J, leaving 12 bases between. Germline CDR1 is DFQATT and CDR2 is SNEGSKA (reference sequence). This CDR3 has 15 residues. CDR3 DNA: TGCAGTGCTAGAGATACCGGACGGCAGAACACTGAAGCTTTCTTT. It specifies CSARDTGRQNTEAFF.

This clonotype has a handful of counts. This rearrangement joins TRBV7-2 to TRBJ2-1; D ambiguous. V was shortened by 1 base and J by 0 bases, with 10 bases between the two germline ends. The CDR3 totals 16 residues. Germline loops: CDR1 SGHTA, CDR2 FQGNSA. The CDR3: CASSLGSSPSYNEQFF. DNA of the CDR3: TGTGCCAGCAGCTTAGGATCGAGCCCCTCCTACAATGAGCAGTTCTTC. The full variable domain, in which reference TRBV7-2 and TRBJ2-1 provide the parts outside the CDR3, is GAGVSQSPSNKVTEKGKDVELRCDPISGHTALYWYRQSLGQGLEFLIYFQGNSAPDKSGLPSDRFSAERTGGSVSTLTIQRTQQEDSAVYLCASSLGSSPSYNEQFFGPGTRLTVL.

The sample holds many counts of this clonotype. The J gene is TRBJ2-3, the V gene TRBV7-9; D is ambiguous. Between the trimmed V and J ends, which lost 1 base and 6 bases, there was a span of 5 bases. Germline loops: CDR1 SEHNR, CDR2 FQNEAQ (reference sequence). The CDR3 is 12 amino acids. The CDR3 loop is CASSLEADTQYF. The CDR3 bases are TGTGCCAGCAGCTTAGAGGCGGATACGCAGTATTTT.

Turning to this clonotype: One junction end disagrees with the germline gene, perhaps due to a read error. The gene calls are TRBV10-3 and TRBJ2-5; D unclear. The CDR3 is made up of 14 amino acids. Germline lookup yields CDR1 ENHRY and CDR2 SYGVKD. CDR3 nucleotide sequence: TGTGACATCAGTGAGCCCCCCCCCCTGGAGACCCAGTACTTC. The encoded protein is CDISEPPPLETQYF.

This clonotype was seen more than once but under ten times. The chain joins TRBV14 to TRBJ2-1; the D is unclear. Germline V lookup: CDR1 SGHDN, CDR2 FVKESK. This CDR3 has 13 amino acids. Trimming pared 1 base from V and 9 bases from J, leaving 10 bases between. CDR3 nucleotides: TGTGCCAGCAGCCAAGGTACCATTGGTGAGCAGTTCTTC. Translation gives CASSQGTIGEQFF.

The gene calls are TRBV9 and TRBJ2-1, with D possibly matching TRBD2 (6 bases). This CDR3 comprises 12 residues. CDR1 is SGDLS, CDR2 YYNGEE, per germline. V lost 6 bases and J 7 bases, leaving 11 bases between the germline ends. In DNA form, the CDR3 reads TGTGCCAGCAACCACGGGGGTAATGAGCAGTTCTTC. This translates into CASNHGGNEQFF.

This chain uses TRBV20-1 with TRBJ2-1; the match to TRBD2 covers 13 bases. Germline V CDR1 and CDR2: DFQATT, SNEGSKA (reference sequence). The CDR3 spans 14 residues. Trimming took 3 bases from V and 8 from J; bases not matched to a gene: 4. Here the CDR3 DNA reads TGCAGTGCTAGGGGACTAGCGGGACTTTATGAGCAGTTCTTC. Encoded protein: CSARGLAGLYEQFF.

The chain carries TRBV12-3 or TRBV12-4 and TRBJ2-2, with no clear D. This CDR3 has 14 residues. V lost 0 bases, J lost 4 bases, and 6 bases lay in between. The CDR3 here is CASSLARVTGELFF. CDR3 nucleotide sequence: TGTGCCAGCAGTTTAGCCCGGGTCACCGGGGAGCTGTTTTTT.

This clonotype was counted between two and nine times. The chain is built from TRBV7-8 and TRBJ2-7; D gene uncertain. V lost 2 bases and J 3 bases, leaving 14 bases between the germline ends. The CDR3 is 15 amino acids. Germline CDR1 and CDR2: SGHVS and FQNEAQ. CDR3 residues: CASSLSLGYNYEQYF. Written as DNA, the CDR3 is TGTGCCAGCAGCTTATCGTTGGGTTACAACTACGAGCAGTACTTC.

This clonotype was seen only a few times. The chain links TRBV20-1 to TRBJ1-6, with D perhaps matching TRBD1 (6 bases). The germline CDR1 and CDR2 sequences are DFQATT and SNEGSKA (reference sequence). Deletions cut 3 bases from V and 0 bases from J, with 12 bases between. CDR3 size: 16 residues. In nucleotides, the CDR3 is TGCAGTGCTAGTCCTACAGGGAGCTCCTATAATTCACCCCTCCACTTT. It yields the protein CSASPTGSSYNSPLHF.